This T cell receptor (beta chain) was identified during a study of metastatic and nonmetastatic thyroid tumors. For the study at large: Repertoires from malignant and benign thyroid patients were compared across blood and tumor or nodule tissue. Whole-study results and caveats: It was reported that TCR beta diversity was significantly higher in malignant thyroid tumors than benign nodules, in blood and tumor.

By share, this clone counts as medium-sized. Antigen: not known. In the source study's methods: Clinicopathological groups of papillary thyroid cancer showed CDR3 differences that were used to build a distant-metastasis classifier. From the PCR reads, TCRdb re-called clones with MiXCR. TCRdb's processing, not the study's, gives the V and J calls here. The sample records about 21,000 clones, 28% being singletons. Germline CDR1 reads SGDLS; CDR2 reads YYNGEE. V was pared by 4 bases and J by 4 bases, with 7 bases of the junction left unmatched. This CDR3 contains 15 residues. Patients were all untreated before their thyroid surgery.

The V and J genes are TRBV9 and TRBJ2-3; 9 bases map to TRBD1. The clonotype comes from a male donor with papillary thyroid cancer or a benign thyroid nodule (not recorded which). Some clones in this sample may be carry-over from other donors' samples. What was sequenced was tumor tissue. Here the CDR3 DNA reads TGTGCCAGCAGCATCGACAGGGGGGGACCAGATACGCAGTATTTT. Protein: CASSIDRGGPDTQYF.